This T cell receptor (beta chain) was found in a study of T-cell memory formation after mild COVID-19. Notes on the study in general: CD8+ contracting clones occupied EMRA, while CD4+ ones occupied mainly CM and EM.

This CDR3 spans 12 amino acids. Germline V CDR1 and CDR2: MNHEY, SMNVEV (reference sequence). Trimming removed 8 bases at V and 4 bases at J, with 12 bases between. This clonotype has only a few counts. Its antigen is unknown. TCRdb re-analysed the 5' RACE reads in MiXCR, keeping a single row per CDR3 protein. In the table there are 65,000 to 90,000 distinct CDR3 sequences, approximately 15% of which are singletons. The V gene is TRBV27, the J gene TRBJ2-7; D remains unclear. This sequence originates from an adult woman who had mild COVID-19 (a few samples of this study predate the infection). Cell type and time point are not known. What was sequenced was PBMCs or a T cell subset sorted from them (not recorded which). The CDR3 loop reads CASSLFGYEQYF. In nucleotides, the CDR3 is TGTGCCAGCTCTCTTTTCGGGTACGAGCAGTACTTC.